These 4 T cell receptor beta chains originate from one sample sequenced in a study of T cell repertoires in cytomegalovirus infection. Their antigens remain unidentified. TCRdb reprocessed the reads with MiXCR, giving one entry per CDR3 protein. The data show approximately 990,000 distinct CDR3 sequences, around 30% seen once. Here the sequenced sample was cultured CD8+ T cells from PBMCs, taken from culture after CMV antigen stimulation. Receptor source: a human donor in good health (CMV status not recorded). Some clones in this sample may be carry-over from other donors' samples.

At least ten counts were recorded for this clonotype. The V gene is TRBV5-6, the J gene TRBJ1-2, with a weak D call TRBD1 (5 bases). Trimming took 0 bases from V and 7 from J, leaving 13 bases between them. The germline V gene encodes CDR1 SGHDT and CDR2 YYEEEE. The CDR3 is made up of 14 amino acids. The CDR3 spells CASSLEQGLVGYTF. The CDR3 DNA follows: TGTGCCAGCAGCTTGGAGCAGGGTTTGGTTGGCTACACCTTC.

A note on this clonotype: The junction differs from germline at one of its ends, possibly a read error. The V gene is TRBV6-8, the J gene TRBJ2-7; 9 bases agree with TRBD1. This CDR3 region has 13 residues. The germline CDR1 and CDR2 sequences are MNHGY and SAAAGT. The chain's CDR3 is CASSVGQGYKQYF. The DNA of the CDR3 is TGTGCCAGCAGTGTGGGACAGGGCTACAAGCAGTACTTC.

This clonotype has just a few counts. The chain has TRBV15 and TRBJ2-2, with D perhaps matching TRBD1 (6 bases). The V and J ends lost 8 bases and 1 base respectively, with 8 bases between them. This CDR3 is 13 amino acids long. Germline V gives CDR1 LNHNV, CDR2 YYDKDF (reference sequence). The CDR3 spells CATLGQNTGELFF. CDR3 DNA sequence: TGTGCCACCCTGGGACAGAACACCGGGGAGCTGTTTTTT. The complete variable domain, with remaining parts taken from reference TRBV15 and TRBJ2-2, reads DAMVIQNPRYQVTQFGKPVTLSCSQTLNHNVMYWYQQKSSQAPKLLFHYYDKDFNNEADTPDNFQSRRPNTSFCFLDIRSPGLGDTAMYLCATLGQNTGELFFGEGSRLTVL.

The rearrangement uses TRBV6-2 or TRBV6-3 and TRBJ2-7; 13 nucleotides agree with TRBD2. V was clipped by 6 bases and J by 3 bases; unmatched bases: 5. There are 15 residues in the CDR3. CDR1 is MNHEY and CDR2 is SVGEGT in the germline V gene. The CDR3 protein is CASRVGLAGDYEQYV. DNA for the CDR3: TGTGCCAGCAGAGTTGGACTAGCGGGGGACTACGAGCAGTACGTC.